The 17 T cell receptor beta chains presented below share a single source sample, sequenced in a study of CD8+CD57+ T cells in acquired aplastic anemia. Both TCR beta VDJ combination and CDR3 sequence profiling were carried out. Genomic DNA was the template for this profiling. TCRdb reanalysed the reads using MiXCR and keeps one entry per CDR3 protein. The data contain approximately 250,000 distinct CDR3 sequences, around 82% of them singletons. Individuals selected for sequencing had exhibited CD8+CD57+ cell expansion on flow cytometry. The specimen was sorted CD4+, CD8+, or CD8+CD57+ T cells (not recorded which) from PBMCs. The source of these receptors is a human donor with aplastic anemia.

This clonotype was observed a few times. The rearrangement uses TRBV10-2 and TRBJ2-5; TRBD1 or TRBD2 may be the D gene (7 bases each). Between the trimmed V and J ends, which lost 6 bases and 5 bases, there was a span of 16 bases. The CDR3 is 14 residues long. The germline CDR1 and CDR2 sequences are WSHSY and SAAADI. The CDR3: CASRKGGGAETQYF. As DNA, the CDR3 is TGCGCCAGCAGGAAGGGAGGGGGCGCGGAGACCCAGTACTTC.

This clonotype was observed a few times. The rearrangement uses TRBV29-1 and TRBJ2-5, with TRBD1 as a possible D gene (6 bases). The CDR3 loop spans 13 amino acids. V lost 3 bases and J lost 4, with 12 bases in between. Germline V gene data show CDR1 as SQVTM and CDR2 as ANQGSEA. This chain's CDR3 is CSVDRAQGETQYF. CDR3 nucleotides: TGCAGCGTTGACCGAGCACAGGGAGAGACCCAGTACTTC. Full variable domain (remainder filled in from reference TRBV29-1 and TRBJ2-5): SAVISQKPSRDICQRGTSLTIQCQVDSQVTMMFWYRQQPGQSLTLIATANQGSEATYESGFVIDKFPISRPNLTFSTLTVSNMSPEDSSIYLCSVDRAQGETQYFGPGTRLLVL.

V is TRBV6-4 and J is TRBJ2-7; no clear D. The CDR3 covers 16 residues. The V and J ends lost 4 bases and 5 bases respectively, with 21 bases between them. The germline V gene encodes CDR1 MRHNA and CDR2 SNTAGT. DNA for the CDR3: TGTGCCAGCAGTGCTCGACGTGCGAGCTCCTACAACGAGCAGTACGTC. This encodes CASSARRASSYNEQYV.

The chain employs TRBV6-1 and TRBJ2-7; perhaps D is TRBD1 or TRBD2 (6 bases each). Germline V gives CDR1 MNHNS, CDR2 SASEGT. This CDR3 has 16 residues. V gave up 7 bases and J gave up 7 bases, with 26 bases separating them. In nucleotides, the CDR3 is TGTGCCAGCAAGATCCCAGGGGAGGCGTACGAGGCGGAGCAGTACGTC. It is translated as CASKIPGEAYEAEQYV.

This chain's CDR3 is CASSETSRRGEQYF. The DNA of the CDR3 is TGTGCCAGCAGTGAGACTAGCCGCCGGGGCGAGCAGTACTTC. The chain recombines TRBV6-5 with TRBJ2-7; 7 bases map to TRBD2. CDR3 length equals 14 residues. Germline V gene lookup returns CDR1 MNHEY and CDR2 SVGAGI. V trimming: 5 bases; J trimming: 6 bases; junction bases outside the gene matches: 10.

The V and J genes are TRBV7-9 and TRBJ2-7; TRBD2 agrees at 9 bases. Per germline, CDR1 SEHNR and CDR2 FQNEAQ (reference sequence). The CDR3 totals 13 residues. The CDR3: CASSYQRSGGNDV. For the CDR3, the DNA is TGTGCCAGCAGCTATCAAAGAAGCGGGGGGAACGACGTC.

The rearrangement joins TRBV5-1 to TRBJ2-5, with D uncertain. The CDR3 contains 15 residues. V was clipped by 0 bases and J by 4 bases, with 13 bases between them. The germline CDR1 and CDR2 sequences are SGHRS and YFSETQ. The CDR3: CASSLAWQYLETQYF. The DNA of the CDR3 is TGCGCCAGCAGCTTGGCTTGGCAGTACCTAGAGACCCAGTACTTC.

The V call is TRBV7-6, the J call TRBJ1-1, with 10 nucleotides matching TRBD1. The germline V gene encodes CDR1 SGHVS and CDR2 FNYEAQ. Germline trimming cut 4 bases from V and 5 bases from J; bases unmatched to any gene: 1. The CDR3 spans 13 residues. The CDR3 bases are TGTGCCAGCAGCTCGGGACAGGGGACTGAAGCTTTCTTT. As protein: CASSSGQGTEAFF.

Comments on this clonotype: The DNA is omitted, as the CDR3 cannot be located on it reliably, and the CDR3 follows TCRdb's listing. This chain links TRBV9 with TRBJ1-2; the D segment call TRBD1 is taken from the table without a DNA check. The CDR3 has 15 residues if both end residues are counted. CDR1 is SGDLS, CDR2 YYNGEE, per germline. CDR3 amino acids: CASSVGGGADYGDTF.

CDR3: CASGVGRTDTQHF. DNA of the CDR3: TGTGCCAGCGGGGTCGGGCGAACAGATACGCAGCATTTT. This sequence joins TRBV7-8 and TRBJ2-3; no definite D call. The end of the DNA aligns better with TRBJ1-5, so the J call may be wrong. CDR1 SGHVS and CDR2 FQNEAQ come from the germline V gene. The CDR3 consists of 13 residues.

The gene calls are TRBV9 and TRBJ2-3, with D maybe TRBD2 (6 bases). The V and J ends lost 7 bases and 11 bases respectively, with 20 bases between them. In germline, CDR1 is SGDLS, CDR2 YYNGEE. The CDR3 consists of 13 residues. CDR3 residues: CASGNGSTAKQYF. The CDR3 nucleotides read TGTGCCAGCGGGAACGGGAGCACAGCTAAGCAGTATTTT. Combining the CDR3 with reference TRBV9 and TRBJ2-3 gives the whole variable domain DSGVTQTPKHLITATGQRVTLRCSPRSGDLSVYWYQQSLDQGLQFLIQYYNGEERAKGNILERFSAQQFPDLHSELNLSSLELGDSALYFCASGNGSTAKQYFGPGTRLTVL.

This chain's CDR3 is CASSAGSDTEYF. The CDR3 coding sequence is TGTGCCAGCAGCGCAGGGTCAGATACCGAGTATTTT. The rearrangement uses TRBV7-3 and TRBJ2-3, with D maybe TRBD1 (5 bases). V was trimmed by 5 bases and J by 13 bases, leaving 16 bases between them. The CDR3 covers 12 residues. In germline, CDR1 is SGHTA, CDR2 FQGTGA.

The chain has TRBV19 and TRBJ2-7, with 11 bases matching TRBD2. Germline V gene lookup returns CDR1 LNHDA and CDR2 SQIVND (reference sequence). Trimming cost V 11 bases and J 7 bases; bases outside gene matches: 13. The CDR3 contains 14 residues. The CDR3 region is CAWISGGALGEQYF. The CDR3 DNA reads TGTGCCTGGATTAGCGGGGGGGCCTTGGGGGAGCAGTACTTC.

This clonotype was seen once. The chain uses TRBV2 and TRBJ1-5; D is perhaps TRBD1 (6 bases). CDR1 is SNHLY, CDR2 FYNNEI, per germline. The CDR3 is 13 residues long. V was shortened by 7 bases and J by 4 bases, with 11 bases between the two germline ends. The CDR3 nucleotides read TGTGCCAGCATGGTCGACAGGAATCAGCCCCAGCATTTT. This encodes CASMVDRNQPQHF.

This clonotype was observed a handful of times. The V and J genes are TRBV29-1 and TRBJ2-5; D gene ambiguous. Trimming cost V 1 base and J 0 bases, with 9 bases left between them. Germline V lookup: CDR1 SQVTM, CDR2 ANQGSEA. The CDR3 runs to 14 residues. CDR3 sequence reads: CSVEAKIDQETQYF. The CDR3 bases are TGCAGCGTTGAAGCTAAAATTGACCAAGAGACCCAGTACTTC. Full variable domain (missing parts from reference TRBV29-1 and TRBJ2-5): SAVISQKPSRDICQRGTSLTIQCQVDSQVTMMFWYRQQPGQSLTLIATANQGSEATYESGFVIDKFPISRPNLTFSTLTVSNMSPEDSSIYLCSVEAKIDQETQYFGPGTRLLVL.

The chain combines TRBV7-2 with TRBJ1-5, with D unresolved. The CDR3 loop spans 18 amino acids. Trimming shortened V by 1 base and J by 1 base, and 17 bases separated the two germline ends. Germline loops: CDR1 SGHTA, CDR2 FQGNSA. Here the CDR3 DNA reads TGTGCCAGCAGCTTAGTGCCGCAGGCTCCGCAAAGCAATCAGCCCCAGCATTTT. This encodes CASSLVPQAPQSNQPQHF.

Concerning this clonotype itself: The germline gene is not matched at one end of the junction; a read error may be the cause. The chain links TRBV7-8 to TRBJ2-1, with D hard to call. Germline loops: CDR1 SGHVS, CDR2 FQNEAQ. This CDR3 region has 14 residues. The chain's CDR3 is CASSFQPGRNALSF. The CDR3 DNA follows: TGTGCCAGCAGCTTTCAGCCAGGCCGGAATGCCCTGTCCTTC.